These 28 T cell receptor beta chains were sequenced from one sample in a study of blood T cell repertoires in COVID-19. The repertoire was sequenced with immunoSEQ multiplex PCR; TCRdb's copy has only in-frame clones and lacks some. The table includes about 250,000 clones, about 90% detected once. The sample was PBMCs or T cells enriched from blood (not recorded which). Receptors were obtained from a middle-aged woman who had been exposed to COVID-19.

CDR3 DNA: TGTGCCAGCAGTCCCCAGGTGTATCAGCCCCAGCATTTT. This codes for CASSPQVYQPQHF. The chain couples TRBV2 to TRBJ1-5; no firm D call. Trimming took off 5 bases at V and 5 bases at J, with 10 bases between the two ends. CDR3 length equals 13 residues. The germline gives CDR1 SNHLY, CDR2 FYNNEI.

This clone showed up just once. The chain has TRBV7-9 and TRBJ1-5; TRBD1 matches at 9 bases. V shed 5 bases and J 3 bases; nucleotides not matched to a gene: 11. The CDR3 spans 17 residues. The germline V gene encodes CDR1 SEHNR and CDR2 FQNEAQ (reference sequence). CDR3 DNA sequence: TGTGCCAGCAGCCCGACAGGGGGACAGGGCAACAATCAGCCCCAGCATTTT. Translating gives CASSPTGGQGNNQPQHF.

This clone was recorded a few times. The chain links TRBV29-1 to TRBJ2-5, with 7 bases identical to TRBD1. Germline V gives CDR1 SQVTM, CDR2 ANQGSEA. This CDR3 spans 15 amino acids. V lost 5 bases to trimming and J lost 2 bases; unmatched junction nucleotides: 11. As DNA, the CDR3 is TGCAGCGTTTCGAAACAGGGGTCCCTTCAAGAGACCCAGTACTTC. It is translated as CSVSKQGSLQETQYF.

V and J are TRBV7-9 and TRBJ2-1; D gene ambiguous. V was shortened by 7 bases and J by 3 bases, with 7 bases between the two germline ends. From germline, CDR1 is SEHNR and CDR2 FQNEAQ (reference sequence). The CDR3 sequence is 12 residues long. This CDR3 is CASTAYYNEQFF. The CDR3 DNA sequence: TGTGCCAGCACGGCGTACTACAATGAGCAGTTCTTC.

The rearrangement links TRBV5-4 to TRBJ2-5; 10 positions match TRBD2. Germline V CDR1 and CDR2: SGHNT, YYREEE (reference sequence). This CDR3 has 17 residues. J was trimmed by 2 bases and V by 4 bases; bases with no gene match: 11. The CDR3 bases are TGTGCCAGCAGCGACCCCTTGGAGCGGGAGGGACAAGAGACCCAGTACTTC. Amino acid sequence: CASSDPLEREGQETQYF. The full variable domain, with the rest looked up from reference TRBV5-4 and TRBJ2-5, is ETGVTQSPTHLIKTRGQQVTLRCSSQSGHNTVSWYQQALGQGPQFIFQYYREEENGRGNFPPRFSGLQFPNYSSELNVNALELDDSALYLCASSDPLEREGQETQYFGPGTRLLVL.

The chain couples TRBV11-3 to TRBJ2-3, with 11 bases lining up with TRBD2. After removal of 3 bases from V and 3 bases from J, the junction contained 8 bases not matched to a gene. This CDR3 comprises 17 residues. Germline V CDR1 and CDR2: SGHNT, YENEEA. CDR3 residues: CASSFHIAGGRTDTQYF. CDR3 bases: TGTGCCAGCAGCTTCCATATAGCGGGAGGGCGGACAGATACGCAGTATTTT. Drawing the rest from reference TRBV11-3 and TRBJ2-3, the complete variable domain is EAGVVQSPRYKIIEKKQPVAFWCNPISGHNTLYWYLQNLGQGPELLIRYENEEAVDDSQLPKDRFSAERLKGVDSTLKIQPAELGDSAVYLCASSFHIAGGRTDTQYFGPGTRLTVL.

This clone was seen just once. The chain has TRBV6-2 or TRBV6-3 and TRBJ1-2, with 9 bases that match TRBD1. Per germline, CDR1 MNHEY and CDR2 SVGEGT. The CDR3 has 16 amino acids. Germline trimming cut 1 base from V and 3 bases from J; bases unmatched to any gene: 6. DNA of the CDR3: TGTGCCAGCAGTTACTGGAGGGACAGGGACCACTATGGCTACACCTTC. It codes for CASSYWRDRDHYGYTF.

The chain links TRBV27 to TRBJ2-1; D gene unclear. Germline CDR1 reads MNHEY; CDR2 reads SMNVEV (reference sequence). The ends were cut back, 5 bases at V and 4 bases at J, with 12 bases in the middle. The CDR3 sequence is 14 residues long. DNA for the CDR3: TGTGCCAGCAGTCCAAGCGACTTGTACAATGAGCAGTTCTTC. Residues: CASSPSDLYNEQFF.

V usage is TRBV3-1 (or the pseudogene TRBV3-2) and J usage is TRBJ2-5; 7 bases match TRBD2. The CDR3 runs to 13 residues. The junction had 5 bases not matched to a gene; V was cut back by 4 bases and J by 6 bases. The V gene's germline CDR1 is LGHDT and CDR2 YNNKEL (reference sequence). CDR3 amino acids: CASSPGEGKTQYF. The CDR3 coding sequence is TGTGCCAGCAGCCCCGGGGAGGGAAAGACCCAGTACTTC.

This rearrangement joins TRBV6-5 to TRBJ1-1; 9 nucleotides match TRBD1. The CDR3 is 14 residues long. V was pared by 7 bases and J by 0 bases, with 3 bases of the junction left unmatched. From germline, CDR1 is MNHEY and CDR2 SVGAGI. This CDR3 reads CASKGTGLNTEAFF. As DNA, the CDR3 is TGTGCCAGCAAGGGGACAGGGCTGAACACTGAAGCTTTCTTT.

Comments on this clone: Additional DNA sequences in this sample encode the identical CDR3. The chain recombines TRBV9 with TRBJ2-3; D unclear. Germline V gives CDR1 SGDLS, CDR2 YYNGEE. This CDR3 is 13 amino acids long. The ends were cut back, 0 bases at V and 2 bases at J, with 4 bases in the middle. DNA for the CDR3: TGTGCCAGCAGCGTAGTGGCCACAGATACGCAGTATTTT. It yields the protein CASSVVATDTQYF.

This clone appeared a single time. The chain joins TRBV28 to TRBJ2-3; 7 bases are a match to TRBD1. CDR3 length: 15 residues. Germline CDR1 MDHEN, CDR2 SYDVKM. The junction had 5 bases not matched to a gene; V was cut back by 5 bases and J by 0 bases. CDR3 residues: CASSDRESSTDTQYF. The CDR3 bases are TGTGCCAGCAGTGACAGGGAGTCTAGCACAGATACGCAGTATTTT. Drawing the rest from reference TRBV28 and TRBJ2-3, the complete variable domain is DVKVTQSSRYLVKRTGEKVFLECVQDMDHENMFWYRQDPGLGLRLIYFSYDVKMKEKGDIPEGYSVSREKKERFSLILESASTNQTSMYLCASSDRESSTDTQYFGPGTRLTVL.

The V call is TRBV29-1, the J call TRBJ2-7; 10 bases align to TRBD1. There are 14 residues in the CDR3. Germline trimming cut 2 bases from V and 3 bases from J; bases unmatched to any gene: 4. Per germline, CDR1 SQVTM and CDR2 ANQGSEA. DNA for the CDR3: TGCAGCGTTGAAACCGGGACAGGGGTCTACGAGCAGTACTTC. This translates into CSVETGTGVYEQYF.

The CDR3 DNA reads as TGTGCCAGCAGCTTGAGTGGGACAGGGAACCTTGAGCAGTTCTTC. This gives the protein CASSLSGTGNLEQFF. The chain has TRBV5-6 and TRBJ2-1; 9 bases fit TRBD1. CDR1 SGHDT and CDR2 YYEEEE come from the germline V gene. J was trimmed by 9 bases and V by 1 base; bases with no gene match: 8. The CDR3 is 15 amino acids.

This clone was recorded a few times. The chain uses TRBV3-1 (or the pseudogene TRBV3-2) and TRBJ1-1; D remains ambiguous. V lost 3 bases and J 7 bases, leaving 12 bases between the germline ends. This CDR3 is built from 13 residues. Germline V gives CDR1 LGHDT, CDR2 YNNKEL (reference sequence). The CDR3: CASSQGFRNEAFF. The CDR3 DNA reads as TGTGCCAGCAGCCAGGGCTTCAGAAATGAAGCTTTCTTT.

Only one count was recorded for this clone. The CDR3 here is CASSDRGIDYGYTF. CDR3 in DNA: TGTGCCAGCAGTGACAGAGGGATCGACTATGGCTACACCTTC. The rearrangement joins TRBV6-1 to TRBJ1-2; D gene uncertain. CDR1 is MNHNS, CDR2 SASEGT, per germline. The CDR3 runs 14 residues. Trimming stripped 3 bases from V and 3 bases from J, with 11 bases between.

The chain links TRBV9 to TRBJ2-1; 7 nucleotides agree with TRBD2. The CDR3 totals 15 residues. Looked up from germline, CDR1 is SGDLS and CDR2 is YYNGEE. With V trimmed by 3 bases and J by 3 bases, 6 bases remained unmatched. The CDR3 DNA follows: TGTGCCAGCAGCGCGCATAGCGGGCACTACAATGAGCAGTTCTTC. Its protein product is CASSAHSGHYNEQFF.

The chain joins TRBV19 to TRBJ2-5, with TRBD1 matching 7 bases. Germline values: CDR1 LNHDA, CDR2 SQIVND (reference sequence). V gave up 7 bases and J gave up 5 bases; unmatched junction bases: 7. There are 13 residues in the CDR3. CDR3 amino acids: CASTTGVGETQYF. The CDR3 coding sequence is TGTGCCAGTACAACAGGGGTAGGTGAGACCCAGTACTTC.

This chain uses TRBV12-5 with TRBJ2-2; the match to TRBD1 covers 7 bases. This CDR3 has 16 residues. Germline loops: CDR1 LGHNT, CDR2 FRNRAP. V lost 5 bases and J lost 2; bases outside the gene matches: 8. As DNA, the CDR3 is TGTGCTAGTGGTCTCACAGGGGCGGTAAACACCGGGGAGCTGTTTTTT. The encoded protein is CASGLTGAVNTGELFF.

J is TRBJ1-1 and V is TRBV7-3, with unresolved D. Per germline, CDR1 SGHTA and CDR2 FQGTGA. Trimming took off 5 bases at V and 0 bases at J, with 7 bases between the two ends. This CDR3 is 13 amino acids long. CDR3 sequence (DNA): TGTGCCAGCAGCCGTACAGTGAACACTGAAGCTTTCTTT. This sequence encodes CASSRTVNTEAFF.

The chain recombines TRBV5-1 with TRBJ2-6; D call uncertain. V was trimmed by 4 bases and J by 2 bases, leaving 10 bases between them. CDR1 SGHRS and CDR2 YFSETQ come from the germline V gene. The CDR3 extends over 15 amino acids. CDR3 nucleotides: TGCGCCAGCAGCCATACGGGTACTGGGGCCAACGTCCTGACTTTC. Amino acid sequence: CASSHTGTGANVLTF.

The chain couples TRBV11-3 to TRBJ2-3, with D possibly being TRBD2 (6 bases). The germline CDR1 and CDR2 sequences are SGHNT and YENEEA. V was cut by 9 bases and J by 2 bases, with 12 bases left in between. The CDR3 contains 13 residues. CDR3 DNA sequence: TGTGCCAGTACGAGGGAGGACACAGATACGCAGTATTTT. This encodes CASTREDTDTQYF.

This clone was detected a few times. The chain combines TRBV4-3 with TRBJ1-2; 12 bases match TRBD1. V trimming: 5 bases; J trimming: 8 bases; junction bases outside the gene matches: 6. The V gene's germline CDR1 is LGHNA and CDR2 YSLEER. This CDR3 spans 14 amino acids. CDR3 sequence: CASSSGQGAMGYTF. Here the CDR3 DNA reads TGCGCCAGCAGCTCGGGACAGGGGGCTATGGGCTACACCTTC.

The rearrangement uses TRBV7-2 and TRBJ1-3; D ambiguous. Germline CDR1 is SGHTA and CDR2 is FQGNSA. The CDR3 is made up of 16 amino acids. Trimming pared 5 bases from V and 4 bases from J, leaving 18 bases between. The CDR3 loop reads CASSERLVPFGNTIYF. The CDR3, as DNA: TGTGCCAGCAGCGAACGGTTAGTACCGTTCGGAAACACCATATATTTT.

The rearrangement joins TRBV19 to TRBJ1-2; a weak D match, TRBD1 (5 bases). The CDR3 spans 12 residues. The germline V gene encodes CDR1 LNHDA and CDR2 SQIVND (reference sequence). Trimming pared 10 bases from V and 8 bases from J, leaving 17 bases between. The CDR3 region has the DNA TGTGCCACCATGGGCAGGGCGGCCGGCTACACCTTC. It encodes CATMGRAAGYTF.

V usage is TRBV4-3 and J usage is TRBJ2-4, with TRBD1 matching over 9 bases. J gave up 7 bases and V 5 bases, and 9 bases lay outside the gene matches. Germline V gives CDR1 LGHNA, CDR2 YSLEER. This CDR3 spans 15 amino acids. The CDR3: CASSYVQGARNIQYF. In DNA form, the CDR3 reads TGCGCCAGCAGCTACGTACAGGGGGCGCGGAACATTCAGTACTTC.

The rearrangement links TRBV7-9 to TRBJ1-1; D unresolved. The CDR3 contains 12 residues. Germline values: CDR1 SEHNR, CDR2 FQNEAQ (reference sequence). Trimming cost V 3 bases and J 4 bases, with 6 bases left between them. The CDR3 loop reads CASSFRVTEAFF. CDR3 coding DNA: TGTGCCAGCAGCTTTCGGGTCACTGAAGCTTTCTTT.

The gene calls are TRBV13 and TRBJ1-2, with D tentatively TRBD1 (6 bases). Per the germline V gene, CDR1 is PRHDT and CDR2 is FYEKMQ (reference sequence). Between the trimmed V and J ends, which lost 0 bases and 4 bases, there was a span of 12 bases. The length of the CDR3 is 15 residues. The CDR3 loop reads CASSLGLGATYGYTF. The DNA for the CDR3 is TGTGCCAGCAGCTTAGGCCTGGGGGCCACCTATGGCTACACCTTC.